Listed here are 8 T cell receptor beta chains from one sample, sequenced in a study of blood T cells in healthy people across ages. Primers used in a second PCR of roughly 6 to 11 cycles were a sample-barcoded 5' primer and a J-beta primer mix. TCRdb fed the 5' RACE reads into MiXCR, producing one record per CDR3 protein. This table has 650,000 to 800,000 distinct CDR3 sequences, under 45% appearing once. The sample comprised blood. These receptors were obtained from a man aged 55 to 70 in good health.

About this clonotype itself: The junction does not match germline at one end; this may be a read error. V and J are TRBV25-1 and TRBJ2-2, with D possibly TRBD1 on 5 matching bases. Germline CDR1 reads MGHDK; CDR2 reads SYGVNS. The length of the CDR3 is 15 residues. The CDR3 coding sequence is TGTGCCGGCAGTGACCCTGACAGGAACACCGGGGAGCTGTTTTTT. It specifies CAGSDPDRNTGELFF.

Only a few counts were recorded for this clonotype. The CDR3 is CASSQVGLAETQYF. As DNA, the CDR3 is TGCGCCAGCAGCCAAGTGGGACTAGCGGAGACCCAGTACTTC. J is TRBJ2-5 and V is TRBV4-1; TRBD2 agrees at 10 bases. The CDR3 is 14 amino acids. The V and J ends lost 1 base and 5 bases, in that order; junction bases with no gene match: 1. The germline CDR1 and CDR2 sequences are MGHRA and YSYEKL.

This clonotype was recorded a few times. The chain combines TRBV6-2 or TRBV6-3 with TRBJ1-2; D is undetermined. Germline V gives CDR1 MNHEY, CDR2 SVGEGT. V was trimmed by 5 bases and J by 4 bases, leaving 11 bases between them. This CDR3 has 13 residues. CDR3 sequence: CASSAGGLYGYTF. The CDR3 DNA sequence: TGTGCCAGCAGTGCCGGCGGGCTCTATGGCTACACCTTC.

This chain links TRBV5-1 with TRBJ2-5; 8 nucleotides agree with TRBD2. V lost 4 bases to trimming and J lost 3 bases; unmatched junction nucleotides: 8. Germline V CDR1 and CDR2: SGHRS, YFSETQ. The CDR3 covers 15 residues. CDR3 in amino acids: CASSVGLALEETQYF. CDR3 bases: TGCGCCAGCAGCGTCGGACTAGCCCTCGAAGAGACCCAGTACTTC.

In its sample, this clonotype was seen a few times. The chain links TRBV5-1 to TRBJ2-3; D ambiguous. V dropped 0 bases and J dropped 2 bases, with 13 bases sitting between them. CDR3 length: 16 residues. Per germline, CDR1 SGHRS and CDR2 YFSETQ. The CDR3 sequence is CASSLGGFGYTDTQYF. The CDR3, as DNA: TGCGCCAGCAGCTTGGGAGGCTTTGGCTACACAGATACGCAGTATTTT.

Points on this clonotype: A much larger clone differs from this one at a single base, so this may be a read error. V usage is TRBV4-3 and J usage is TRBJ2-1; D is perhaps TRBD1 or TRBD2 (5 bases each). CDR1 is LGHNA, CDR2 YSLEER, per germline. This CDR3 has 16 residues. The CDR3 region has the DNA TGCGCCAGCAGCCAAGCCCGGGACGGGACCTACAATGAGCGGTTCTTC. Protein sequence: CASSQARDGTYNERFF.

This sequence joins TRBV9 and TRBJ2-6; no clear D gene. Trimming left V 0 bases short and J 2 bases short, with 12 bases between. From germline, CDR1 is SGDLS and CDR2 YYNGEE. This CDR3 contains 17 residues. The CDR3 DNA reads TGTGCCAGCAGCGTAGATTGGGCCGACCCTGGGGCCAACGTCCTGACTTTC. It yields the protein CASSVDWADPGANVLTF.

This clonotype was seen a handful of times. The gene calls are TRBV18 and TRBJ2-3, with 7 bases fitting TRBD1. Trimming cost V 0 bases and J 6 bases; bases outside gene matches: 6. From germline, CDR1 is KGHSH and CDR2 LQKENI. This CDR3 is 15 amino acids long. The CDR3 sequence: CASSPPTGYLDTQYF. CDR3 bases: TGTGCCAGCTCACCACCGACAGGGTATTTGGATACGCAGTATTTT.